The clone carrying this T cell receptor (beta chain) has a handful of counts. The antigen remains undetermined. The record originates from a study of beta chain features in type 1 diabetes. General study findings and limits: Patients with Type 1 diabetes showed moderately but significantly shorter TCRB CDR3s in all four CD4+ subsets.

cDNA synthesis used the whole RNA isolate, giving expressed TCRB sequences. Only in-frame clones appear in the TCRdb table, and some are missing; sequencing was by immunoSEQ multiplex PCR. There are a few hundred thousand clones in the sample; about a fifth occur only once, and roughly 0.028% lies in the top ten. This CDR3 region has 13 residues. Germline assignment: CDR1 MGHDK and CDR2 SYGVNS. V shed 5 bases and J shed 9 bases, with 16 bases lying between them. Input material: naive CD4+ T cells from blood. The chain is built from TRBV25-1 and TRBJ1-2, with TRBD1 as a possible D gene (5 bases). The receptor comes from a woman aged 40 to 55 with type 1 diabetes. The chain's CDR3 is CASSTPTQGSYTF. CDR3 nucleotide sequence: TGTGCCAGCAGTACACCCACGCAGGGTAGCTACACCTTC.